One sample yielded the 24 T cell receptor beta chains listed below, sequenced in a study of blood T cell repertoires in COVID-19. Libraries were prepared by immunoSEQ multiplex PCR; TCRdb keeps only in-frame clonotypes and omits some of them. The sample gives around 99,000 clones, approximately 88% of which show up once; 4% to 6% is in the top ten. Input material: peripheral blood. Every receptor here comes from a man aged 40-49 years with active or convalescent COVID-19.

This rearrangement joins TRBV4-1 to TRBJ1-6; 12 bases line up with TRBD1. CDR3 length: 17 residues. V dropped 2 bases and J dropped 4; count of bases not matched to a gene: 3. Germline V gene lookup returns CDR1 MGHRA and CDR2 YSYEKL. The CDR3 here is CASSQSGQGAYNSPLHF. Here the CDR3 DNA reads TGCGCCAGCAGCCAATCGGGACAGGGGGCTTATAATTCACCCCTCCACTTT.

This clone was recorded once. The genes are TRBV3-1 (or the pseudogene TRBV3-2) and TRBJ1-5; the D is unclear. V was trimmed by 3 bases and J by 4 bases, leaving 10 bases between them. Germline values: CDR1 LGHDT, CDR2 YNNKEL (reference sequence). CDR3 length equals 14 residues. The CDR3 region is CASSHPGRNQPQHF. The CDR3 coding sequence is TGTGCCAGCAGCCACCCGGGAAGAAATCAGCCCCAGCATTTT.

The V gene is TRBV7-2, the J gene TRBJ1-1; 9 nucleotides agree with TRBD1. This CDR3 comprises 16 residues. Germline assignment: CDR1 SGHTA and CDR2 FQGNSA. Germline trimming cut 0 bases from V and 4 bases from J; bases unmatched to any gene: 6. The chain's CDR3 is CASSLASLQGATEAFF. In nucleotides, the CDR3 is TGTGCCAGCAGCTTAGCGTCTCTACAGGGGGCCACTGAAGCTTTCTTT.

This sequence joins TRBV7-9 and TRBJ2-7; the match to TRBD1 covers 7 bases. V shed 4 bases and J 0 bases; nucleotides not matched to a gene: 12. The CDR3 runs 17 residues. Germline V gene data show CDR1 as SEHNR and CDR2 as FQNEAQ (reference sequence). As DNA, the CDR3 is TGTGCCAGCAGCTCCCTAGAGGGGGCGCCAGTCTCCTACGAGCAGTACTTC. Translated: CASSSLEGAPVSYEQYF.

The chain couples TRBV5-1 to TRBJ2-3; 10 bases are a match to TRBD1. The length of the CDR3 is 14 residues. Germline values: CDR1 SGHRS, CDR2 YFSETQ. Unmatched junction bases numbered 4, after V lost 5 bases and J lost 4 bases. The CDR3 DNA sequence: TGCGCCAGCAGTCCCGGGACAGGGGCAGATACGCAGTATTTT. As protein: CASSPGTGADTQYF.

The CDR3 protein is CAILRQGALRDTQYF. The CDR3 nucleotides read TGTGCCATTCTTAGACAGGGGGCGTTAAGAGATACGCAGTATTTT. The chain combines TRBV28 with TRBJ2-3; 10 bases match TRBD1. The J segment lost 5 bases and the V segment lost 10 bases, leaving 12 bases of the junction unmatched. Germline CDR1 reads MDHEN; CDR2 reads SYDVKM. This CDR3 has 15 amino acids.

The chain uses TRBV5-1 and TRBJ1-1, with 9 bases that match TRBD1. With 2 bases clipped from V and 1 base from J, the junction kept 3 bases outside the gene matches. Germline-derived CDR1 and CDR2 are SGHRS and YFSETQ. This CDR3 region has 15 residues. CDR3 bases: TGCGCCAGCAGCTTACAGACAGGGGGGAACACTGAAGCTTTCTTT. Its translation: CASSLQTGGNTEAFF.

CDR3 sequence reads: CASSLGPSGRAAETQYF. The CDR3 region has the DNA TGTGCCAGCAGCTTAGGCCCCAGCGGGAGGGCCGCGGAGACCCAGTACTTC. This chain links TRBV7-6 with TRBJ2-5, with 10 bases fitting TRBD2. The V and J ends lost 1 base and 5 bases, in that order; junction bases with no gene match: 10. CDR3 length: 17 amino acids. The V gene's germline CDR1 is SGHVS and CDR2 FNYEAQ.

The CDR3 spells CASSLGPGGKETQYF. Written as DNA, the CDR3 is TGCGCCAGCAGCTTGGGCCCAGGGGGGAAAGAGACCCAGTACTTC. The chain is built from TRBV5-1 and TRBJ2-5, with D possibly being TRBD1 (7 bases). Germline-derived CDR1 and CDR2 are SGHRS and YFSETQ. CDR3 length: 15 residues. The germline V and J ends were trimmed by 0 bases and 3 bases, with 12 bases remaining between them.

The V call is TRBV6-5, the J call TRBJ1-5; 9 bases agree with TRBD1. Germline-derived CDR1 and CDR2 are MNHEY and SVGAGI. The CDR3 extends over 15 amino acids. J lost 3 bases, V lost 6 bases, and 6 bases had no gene match. The CDR3 DNA sequence: TGTGCCAGCAGCCTACAGGGGGCCCCCAATCAGCCCCAGCATTTT. Its translation is CASSLQGAPNQPQHF.

This sequence joins TRBV20-1 and TRBJ1-1, with 8 bases lining up with TRBD1. Trimming at V came to 6 bases and at J to 6 bases, leaving 3 bases not matched to a gene. CDR1 is DFQATT and CDR2 is SNEGSKA in the germline V gene (reference sequence). The CDR3 sequence is 11 residues long. CDR3 DNA: TGCAGTGCAGAACAGGGGGCTGAAGCTTTCTTT. This gives the protein CSAEQGAEAFF.

The count of this clone is one. The CDR3 region is CASRVTEGLYGYTF. Written as DNA, the CDR3 is TGTGCCAGCAGGGTGACAGAGGGACTCTATGGCTACACCTTC. The chain is built from TRBV28 and TRBJ1-2; D is possibly TRBD1 (5 bases). V was cut by 6 bases and J by 4 bases, with 15 bases left in between. Germline V gene data show CDR1 as MDHEN and CDR2 as SYDVKM. The CDR3 contains 14 residues.

The rearrangement joins TRBV7-2 to TRBJ2-7, with TRBD2 matching 7 bases. The V segment lost 7 bases and the J segment 2 bases; nucleotides outside the gene matches: 11. Germline V gene data show CDR1 as SGHTA and CDR2 as FQGNSA. The CDR3 contains 15 residues. The CDR3 nucleotides read TGTGCCAGCACCCCCTCCCGCGGGAGCACCTACGAGCAGTACTTC. It yields the protein CASTPSRGSTYEQYF.

This sequence joins TRBV14 and TRBJ2-2, with 8 bases aligning to TRBD1. The CDR3 has 15 amino acids. Looked up from germline, CDR1 is SGHDN and CDR2 is FVKESK. Trimming cost V 1 base and J 3 bases; bases outside gene matches: 1. Here the CDR3 reads CASSQGTGYTGELFF. In DNA, the CDR3 is TGTGCCAGCAGCCAAGGGACAGGGTACACCGGGGAGCTGTTTTTT. Full variable domain (outside the CDR3, taken from reference TRBV14 and TRBJ2-2): EAGVTQFPSHSVIEKGQTVTLRCDPISGHDNLYWYRRVMGKEIKFLLHFVKESKQDESGMPNNRFLAERTGGTYSTLKVQPAELEDSGVYFCASSQGTGYTGELFFGEGSRLTVL.

This clone was observed a single time. The rearrangement links TRBV5-5 to TRBJ2-7; D gene unclear. CDR1 is SGHKS and CDR2 is YYEKEE in the germline V gene (reference sequence). The CDR3 is 14 residues long. Trimming stripped 0 bases from V and 4 bases from J, with 11 bases between. The DNA of the CDR3 is TGTGCCAGCAGCTTGGGTCGACATTTTTACGAGCAGTACTTC. Its protein product is CASSLGRHFYEQYF.

The chain joins TRBV28 to TRBJ2-7, with 13 positions matching TRBD2. The CDR3 extends over 16 amino acids. The ends lost 5 bases at V and 5 bases at J; junction bases unmatched: 9. The germline CDR1 and CDR2 sequences are MDHEN and SYDVKM. The CDR3 DNA reads as TGTGCCAGCAGTACTTGGACTAGCGGGAGCGTCCACGAGCAGTACTTC. Amino acids: CASSTWTSGSVHEQYF.

This chain uses TRBV6-1 with TRBJ1-5; D gene ambiguous. V was shortened by 3 bases and J by 6 bases, with 9 bases between the two germline ends. Germline V lookup: CDR1 MNHNS, CDR2 SASEGT. The CDR3 loop spans 13 amino acids. The CDR3: CASSDIVSQPQHF. The CDR3 DNA sequence: TGTGCCAGCAGTGACATTGTGAGTCAGCCCCAGCATTTT.

J is TRBJ2-2 and V is TRBV2, with TRBD1 as a possible D gene (7 bases). Germline values: CDR1 SNHLY, CDR2 FYNNEI. V was cut by 8 bases and J by 4 bases, with 14 bases left in between. The CDR3 sequence is 14 residues long. CDR3 region: CASDPGGLTGELFF. The CDR3 nucleotides read TGTGCCAGCGATCCAGGGGGGCTCACCGGGGAGCTGTTTTTT.

The J gene is TRBJ1-2, the V gene TRBV9; no reliable D call. The length of the CDR3 is 15 residues. The germline gives CDR1 SGDLS, CDR2 YYNGEE. Trimming left V 0 bases short and J 4 bases short, with 13 bases between. In DNA form, the CDR3 reads TGTGCCAGCAGCGTAGGTGTTGGGCCGCTCTATGGCTACACCTTC. It yields the protein CASSVGVGPLYGYTF.

A single count supports this clone. J is TRBJ2-7 and V is TRBV11-2; TRBD2 matches at 12 bases. This CDR3 contains 14 residues. After removal of 4 bases from V and 3 bases from J, the junction contained 1 base not matched to a gene. Germline V gene sequence: CDR1 SGHAT, CDR2 FQNNGV. CDR3 sequence reads: CASSWGLAGYEQYF. The CDR3 DNA is TGTGCCAGCAGCTGGGGACTAGCGGGCTACGAGCAGTACTTC.

This clone has just one count. The V call is TRBV3-1 (or the pseudogene TRBV3-2), the J call TRBJ1-2; D gene uncertain. V was cut by 5 bases and J by 2 bases, with 12 bases left in between. Per the germline V gene, CDR1 is LGHDT and CDR2 is YNNKEL (reference sequence). The CDR3 spans 14 residues. The CDR3 nucleotides read TGTGCCAGCAGCTCGACTCCCGTAAACTATGGCTACACCTTC. Translating gives CASSSTPVNYGYTF.

This clone was recorded only once. The chain is built from TRBV30 and TRBJ1-1; tentative D call: TRBD1 (5 bases). Germline V gene data show CDR1 as GTSNPN and CDR2 as SVGIG (reference sequence). The CDR3 sequence is 14 residues long. The CDR3 reads CAAAPREISYEAFF. The CDR3 nucleotides read TGTGCGGCAGCCCCCAGGGAAATTTCCTATGAAGCTTTCTTT.

This clone showed up many times. The chain uses TRBV28 and TRBJ2-7; 9 positions agree with TRBD2. Germline lookup yields CDR1 MDHEN and CDR2 SYDVKM. This CDR3 has 15 residues. The V segment lost 3 bases and the J segment 5 bases; nucleotides outside the gene matches: 8. Written as DNA, the CDR3 is TGTGCCAGCAGTTTTCAAGGACTAGCGACGCACGAGCAGTACTTC. It specifies CASSFQGLATHEQYF.

V gene TRBV28 combines with J gene TRBJ2-7, with 7 positions matching TRBD2. The germline V gene encodes CDR1 MDHEN and CDR2 SYDVKM. Trimming took 3 bases from V and 2 from J; bases not matched to a gene: 7. CDR3 size: 15 residues. Here the CDR3 reads CASSLGGGSPYEQYF. CDR3 nucleotides: TGTGCCAGCAGTTTGGGGGGGGGTTCACCCTACGAGCAGTACTTC.